This TCR beta chain was sequenced during a study of monozygotic twins with cystic fibrosis. Study-level findings and limits: Age, concordance and disease severity did not associate with shared CDR3 numbers. J usage was most co-twin-similar in 8 of 16 pairs, V in 13. Nucleotide-identical clonotype sharing was significantly higher within monozygotic CF twin pairs than between unrelated CF individuals.

Here immunoSEQ multiplex PCR was the method, and the copy in TCRdb shows in-frame clones only, minus some. The sample carries 9,500 to 13,000 clones, 99% recorded once. Note on this clone: Its antigen is currently unknown.

The CDR3 covers 17 residues. V lost 0 bases and J lost 13; bases outside the gene matches: 12. Germline CDR1 is SGHDT and CDR2 is YYEEEE. This sequence was found in a young man with cystic fibrosis. Sequenced: blood. The chain employs TRBV5-6 and TRBJ2-1; TRBD2 agrees at 14 bases. In nucleotides, the CDR3 is TGTGCCAGCAGCTTGGCGAACCGGGGACTAGCGGGAGTTGGTCAGTTCTTC. This codes for CASSLANRGLAGVGQFF.